The 5 T cell receptor beta chains in this list originate from one sample, sequenced in a study of blood T cell repertoires in COVID-19. Generated by immunoSEQ multiplex PCR, the TCRdb table keeps only in-frame clones and is missing some. This table holds roughly 250,000 clones, 86% found once. Sequenced input: peripheral blood. The receptors shown here come from a man aged 40-50 years who had recovered from COVID-19.

This chain uses TRBV6-6 with TRBJ2-1, with unresolved D. Trimming pared 2 bases from V and 4 bases from J, leaving 15 bases between. The length of the CDR3 is 16 residues. CDR1 is MNHNY, CDR2 SVGAGI, per germline (reference sequence). The CDR3 bases are TGTGCCAGCAGTTACCCCCCGGGTGGTTCGTACAATGAGCAGTTCTTC. Translated, it gives CASSYPPGGSYNEQFF.

This chain connects TRBV9 to TRBJ2-1; no firm D call. V was clipped by 4 bases and J by 0 bases, with 11 bases between them. This CDR3 comprises 15 residues. The V gene's germline CDR1 is SGDLS and CDR2 YYNGEE. The CDR3 here is CASSPVASSYNEQFF. In nucleotides, the CDR3 is TGTGCCAGCAGCCCCGTTGCGAGCTCCTACAATGAGCAGTTCTTC.

The genes are TRBV7-9 and TRBJ2-5; D gene ambiguous. CDR1 is SEHNR and CDR2 is FQNEAQ in the germline V gene (reference sequence). V was clipped by 4 bases and J by 14 bases, with 17 bases between them. This CDR3 contains 12 residues. The CDR3 DNA is TGTGCCAGCAGCTCAGGCCCCAGTAAAACATACTTC. It encodes CASSSGPSKTYF.

This clone was seen just once. This sequence joins TRBV12-5 and TRBJ2-2; 11 nucleotides match TRBD2. Germline V gives CDR1 LGHNT, CDR2 FRNRAP. V shed 6 bases, J shed 5 bases, and the junction held 17 bases outside the gene matches. This CDR3 is 19 amino acids long. CDR3 amino acids: CASGDPDPGLADSTGELFF. The CDR3 DNA reads as TGTGCTAGTGGAGACCCGGATCCGGGACTAGCGGATTCAACCGGGGAGCTGTTTTTT.

This chain joins TRBV29-1 and TRBJ1-5; tentative D call: TRBD1 (5 bases). This CDR3 spans 13 amino acids. Trimming removed 4 bases from V and 5 bases from J, with 12 bases in between. Germline V gene data show CDR1 as SQVTM and CDR2 as ANQGSEA. In nucleotides, the CDR3 is TGCAGCGTTGTGGGGGGGGTGGATCAGCCCCAGCATTTT. This translates into CSVVGGVDQPQHF.